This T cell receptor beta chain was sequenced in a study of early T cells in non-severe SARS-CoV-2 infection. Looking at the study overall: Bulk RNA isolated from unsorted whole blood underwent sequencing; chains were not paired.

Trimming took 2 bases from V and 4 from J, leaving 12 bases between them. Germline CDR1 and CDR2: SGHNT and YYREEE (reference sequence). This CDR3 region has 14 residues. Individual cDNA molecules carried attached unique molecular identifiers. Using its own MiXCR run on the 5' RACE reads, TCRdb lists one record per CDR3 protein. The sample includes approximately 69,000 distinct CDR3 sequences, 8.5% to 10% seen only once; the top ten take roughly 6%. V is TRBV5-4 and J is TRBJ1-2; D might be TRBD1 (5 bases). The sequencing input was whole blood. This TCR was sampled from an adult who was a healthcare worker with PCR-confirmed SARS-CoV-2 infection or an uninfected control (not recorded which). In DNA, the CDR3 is TGTGCCAGCAGCTTCCCCAGGGCATCCTATGGCTACACCTTC. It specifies CASSFPRASYGYTF.